The source of this T cell receptor beta chain is a study of T cells in localized non-small cell lung cancer. Findings of the study overall: Heterogeneity remains possible, as sequencing covered one tumor region only. Longer overall survival associated with higher blood T cell density; shorter survival with higher adjacent-lung clonality. It was uninvolved adjacent lung that showed the highest T cell clonality, exceeding tumor. There were a median roughly 61 of the top 100 tumor clones appearing in adjacent lung.

This clone has only a few counts. Antigen: not known. Trimming left V 3 bases short and J 10 bases short, with 8 bases between. CDR1 is MDHEN, CDR2 SYDVKM, per germline. The CDR3 is 11 residues long. Clones were sequenced by immunoSEQ multiplex PCR, and TCRdb holds only the in-frame ones, with some missing. This sample has 45,000 to 70,000 clones; roughly 85% occur once, and the top ten carry approximately 5.6%. This TCR was recovered from a woman aged 40-75 years with stage I lung adenocarcinoma. The chain couples TRBV28 to TRBJ2-3; D is uncertain. The sample here was peripheral blood, taken before any cancer treatment. The CDR3 protein is CASSFSGPQYF. For the CDR3, the DNA is TGTGCCAGCAGTTTCTCAGGACCGCAGTATTTT.